Below, 29 T cell receptor beta chains from the same sample are listed, as sequenced in a study of T-cell reconstitution after alpha-beta-depleted transplantation in children. This sample's TCRbeta library carried unique molecular identifier barcodes. TCRdb reprocessed the PCR reads via MiXCR and lists one record per CDR3 protein. This table has 200,000 to 300,000 distinct CDR3 sequences, around 12% appearing once. This specimen consisted of PBMCs from the stem cell graft donor, obtained from the stem cell graft. The source is a human donor who donated a stem cell graft to a child with acute lymphoblastic leukemia.

In this sample, this clonotype turned up many times. The rearrangement joins TRBV11-2 to TRBJ2-5, with D tentatively TRBD1 or TRBD2 (5 bases each). Looked up from germline, CDR1 is SGHAT and CDR2 is FQNNGV. The CDR3 spans 13 residues. With 1 base removed from V and 5 bases from J, the gap between germline ends came to 8 bases. CDR3 nucleotides: TGTGCCAGCAGCTTAGGGGACGCGGAGACCCAGTACTTC. Translating it yields CASSLGDAETQYF.

This clonotype was observed many times. The chain recombines TRBV25-1 with TRBJ2-7; D may match TRBD1 or TRBD2 (5 bases each). CDR3 length: 13 residues. The V end was cut by 5 bases, the J end by 3 bases, with 11 bases between. Germline V gives CDR1 MGHDK, CDR2 SYGVNS. CDR3 DNA: TGTGCCAGCAGTCCCAGGGACGTCTACGAGCAGTACTTC. The encoded protein is CASSPRDVYEQYF.

The rearrangement links TRBV18 to TRBJ1-1; perhaps TRBD1 as D (6 bases). The CDR3 has 14 residues. The V end was cut by 6 bases, the J end by 5 bases, with 16 bases between. CDR1 and CDR2 from the germline V gene are KGHSH and LQKENI. In DNA, the CDR3 is TGTGCCAGCTCCTTAAAAGGGGGGAAGACTGAAGCTTTCTTT. Translation: CASSLKGGKTEAFF.

This clonotype has at least ten counts. CDR3 residues: CASSTNYEQYF. DNA of the CDR3: TGTGCCAGCAGTACGAACTACGAGCAGTACTTC. This chain connects TRBV28 to TRBJ2-7; D unclear. The CDR3 covers 11 residues. Trimming removed 5 bases from V and 3 bases from J, with 5 bases in between. The germline V gene encodes CDR1 MDHEN and CDR2 SYDVKM.

This chain's CDR3 is CASSPLNARETQYF. In nucleotides, the CDR3 is TGCGCCAGCAGCCCCCTAAACGCTAGAGAGACCCAGTACTTC. The chain joins TRBV5-1 to TRBJ2-5; D not certain. Trimming pared 4 bases from V and 4 bases from J, leaving 14 bases between. CDR3 length: 14 residues. Germline V gene data show CDR1 as SGHRS and CDR2 as YFSETQ.

This clonotype has at least ten counts. This chain links TRBV6-1 with TRBJ2-7; no firm D call. This CDR3 contains 12 residues. In germline, CDR1 is MNHNS, CDR2 SASEGT. The ends were cut back, 6 bases at V and 3 bases at J, with 9 bases in the middle. In DNA, the CDR3 is TGTGCCAGCAGCGCCTCGTACTACGAGCAGTACTTC. Its translation is CASSASYYEQYF.

As regards this clonotype: This may arise from a read error, as a much more abundant clone is one base away. The chain couples TRBV3-1 to TRBJ2-2; the match to TRBD2 covers 7 bases. The V gene's germline CDR1 is LGHDT and CDR2 YNNKEL (reference sequence). The CDR3 has 17 amino acids. DNA for the CDR3: TGTGCCTGCAGCCAAGATGGGGGGGGTTTGAGCACCGGGGAGCTGTTTTTT. This encodes CACSQDGGGLSTGELFF.

This clonotype was counted between two and nine times. The chain employs TRBV7-3 and TRBJ2-3, with 7 bases fitting TRBD2. The junction had 10 bases not matched to a gene; V was cut back by 0 bases and J by 7 bases. Germline V gene data show CDR1 as SGHTA and CDR2 as FQGTGA. The CDR3 covers 16 residues. DNA for the CDR3: TGTGCCAGCAGCTTAACGTCTTCGGCTAGCGGTAATACGCAGTATTTT. This sequence encodes CASSLTSSASGNTQYF.

V usage is TRBV30 and J usage is TRBJ2-1; D unclear. CDR1 and CDR2 from the germline V gene are GTSNPN and SVGIG (reference sequence). This CDR3 spans 11 amino acids. V was clipped by 0 bases and J by 6 bases, with 3 bases between them. CDR3 in DNA: TGTGCCTGGAGTGTTGCCAATGAGCAGTTCTTC. Amino acids: CAWSVANEQFF. Full variable domain (remainder filled in from reference TRBV30 and TRBJ2-1): SQTIHQWPATLVQPVGSPLSLECTVEGTSNPNLYWYRQAAGRGLQLLFYSVGIGQISSEVPQNLSASRPQDRQFILSSKKLLLSDSGFYLCAWSVANEQFFGPGTRLTVL.

Many counts were recorded for this clonotype. The V gene is TRBV5-1, the J gene TRBJ2-5, with D tentatively TRBD1 or TRBD2 (5 bases each). Trimming left V 2 bases short and J 5 bases short, with 10 bases between. The CDR3 has 13 amino acids. Looked up from germline, CDR1 is SGHRS and CDR2 is YFSETQ. The CDR3 nucleotides read TGCGCCAGCAGCTTCACGGGACCCGAGACCCAGTACTTC. Its translation is CASSFTGPETQYF.

In its sample, this clonotype was seen many times. V gene TRBV12-3 or TRBV12-4 combines with J gene TRBJ2-5; no clear D. The CDR3 extends over 14 amino acids. The V gene lost 5 bases and the J gene lost 2 bases, with 12 bases spanning the gap. CDR3 coding DNA: TGTGCCAGCAGTGCTCGTCCCATACAAGAGACCCAGTACTTC. It yields the protein CASSARPIQETQYF.

On this clonotype: This may stem from a read error, because a much larger clone lies one nucleotide away. The chain combines TRBV4-3 with TRBJ2-5; the D is unclear. V lost 0 bases to trimming and J lost 5 bases, with 16 bases between them. Germline lookup yields CDR1 LGHNA and CDR2 YSLEER. The CDR3 has 16 amino acids. In nucleotides, the CDR3 is TGCGCCAGCAGCCAAGATTGGCCCTCCCTAGGGGAGACCCAGTACTTC. Translating gives CASSQDWPSLGETQYF.

This clonotype was recorded at least ten times. J is TRBJ2-3 and V is TRBV7-2; D is uncertain. The V gene lost 5 bases and the J gene lost 6 bases, with 12 bases spanning the gap. The CDR3 totals 13 residues. CDR1 is SGHTA and CDR2 is FQGNSA in the germline V gene. CDR3 residues: CASSTDRRDTQYF. The CDR3 DNA reads TGTGCCAGCAGCACAGACCGTCGGGATACGCAGTATTTT.

This clonotype was recorded many times. V usage is TRBV24-1 and J usage is TRBJ2-3; the D gene is possibly TRBD2 (6 bases). Germline CDR1 is KGHDR and CDR2 is SFDVKD. The V and J ends lost 6 bases and 3 bases respectively, with 12 bases between them. The CDR3 extends over 14 amino acids. The DNA for the CDR3 is TGTGCCACCAGTAGGAGGGGCCGGACAGATACGCAGTATTTT. It encodes CATSRRGRTDTQYF.

Many counts were recorded for this clonotype. The chain is built from TRBV5-1 and TRBJ2-2; maybe TRBD1 (5 bases). Germline-derived CDR1 and CDR2 are SGHRS and YFSETQ. The CDR3 runs 13 residues. Trimming pared 3 bases from V and 5 bases from J, leaving 8 bases between. Here the CDR3 reads CASSSRGTGELFF. The CDR3, as DNA: TGCGCCAGCAGCTCAAGGGGAACCGGGGAGCTGTTTTTT.

V and J are TRBV18 and TRBJ2-7; D tentatively fits TRBD1 or TRBD2 (5 bases each). The CDR3 runs to 17 residues. The ends were cut back, 1 base at V and 7 bases at J, with 23 bases in the middle. Germline assignment: CDR1 KGHSH and CDR2 LQKENI. As DNA, the CDR3 is TGTGCCAGCTCACCACGGAACCGGGACGGACGGACGTGGGAGCAGTACTTC. It translates to CASSPRNRDGRTWEQYF.

This clonotype has a count of ten or more. This chain uses TRBV5-1 with TRBJ2-2; D ambiguous. The CDR3 loop spans 12 amino acids. The germline V and J ends were trimmed by 3 bases and 7 bases, with 7 bases remaining between them. Germline V gene sequence: CDR1 SGHRS, CDR2 YFSETQ. CDR3 sequence: CASSSEIGELFF. The DNA for the CDR3 is TGCGCCAGCAGCTCGGAAATCGGGGAGCTGTTTTTT.

This clonotype was seen ten or more times. The J gene is TRBJ2-3, the V gene TRBV7-2; D is possibly TRBD1 (6 bases). The germline CDR1 and CDR2 sequences are SGHTA and FQGNSA. The CDR3 contains 15 residues. V lost 2 bases and J lost 6, with 15 bases in between. The DNA for the CDR3 is TGTGCCAGCAGCTTAATAGTGTCAGGGGTTGATACGCAGTATTTT. Translation: CASSLIVSGVDTQYF.

This clonotype was recorded at least ten times. This rearrangement joins TRBV20-1 to TRBJ1-1; D gene unclear. Looked up from germline, CDR1 is DFQATT and CDR2 is SNEGSKA (reference sequence). The CDR3 runs 12 residues. Trimming removed 6 bases from V and 6 bases from J, with 14 bases in between. The DNA of the CDR3 is TGCAGTGCGCCACTATTGCACGCTGAAGCTTTCTTT. Its translation: CSAPLLHAEAFF.

This clonotype was detected many times. This rearrangement joins TRBV27 to TRBJ2-1; possible D gene TRBD2, 5 bases. The germline V gene has CDR1 MNHEY and CDR2 SMNVEV (reference sequence). The CDR3 sequence is 13 residues long. V lost 6 bases and J 4 bases, leaving 10 bases between the germline ends. This CDR3 is CASRRGSYNEQFF. In nucleotides, the CDR3 is TGTGCCAGCAGAAGAGGGTCTTACAATGAGCAGTTCTTC.

The V gene is TRBV11-2, the J gene TRBJ2-2, with no clear D. Deletions cut 5 bases from V and 6 bases from J, with 7 bases between. Germline V gene data show CDR1 as SGHAT and CDR2 as FQNNGV. CDR3 length equals 12 residues. CDR3 coding DNA: TGTGCCAGCAGCCCCAACCCCGGGGAGCTGTTTTTT. Its protein is CASSPNPGELFF.

This clonotype was found a few times. V and J are TRBV4-1 and TRBJ1-1; tentatively, D is TRBD1 (5 bases). The CDR3 totals 15 residues. V was trimmed by 6 bases and J by 4 bases, leaving 18 bases between them. Germline V gene sequence: CDR1 MGHRA, CDR2 YSYEKL. The chain's CDR3 is CASSPVRGRGTEAFF. CDR3 nucleotides: TGCGCCAGCAGTCCTGTTAGGGGCCGGGGCACTGAAGCTTTCTTT.

This clonotype was detected ten times or more. V usage is TRBV20-1 and J usage is TRBJ2-3; D is ambiguous. Germline-derived CDR1 and CDR2 are DFQATT and SNEGSKA (reference sequence). The CDR3 loop spans 11 amino acids. V was trimmed by 6 bases and J by 0 bases, leaving 4 bases between them. The CDR3 DNA reads TGCAGTGCGCTGAGCACAGATACGCAGTATTTT. This sequence encodes CSALSTDTQYF.

At least ten counts were recorded for this clonotype. The chain couples TRBV12-3 or TRBV12-4 to TRBJ1-3; D may be TRBD1 (5 bases). The CDR3 covers 13 residues. The ends were cut back, 8 bases at V and 0 bases at J, with 8 bases in the middle. The CDR3 nucleotides are TGTGCCAGCCAGGGAAACTCTGGAAACACCATATATTTT. Amino acid sequence: CASQGNSGNTIYF.

The table lists this clonotype with many counts. V and J are TRBV25-1 and TRBJ1-1; D not resolved. Germline V gene data show CDR1 as MGHDK and CDR2 as SYGVNS. Trimming removed 6 bases at V and 4 bases at J, with 6 bases between. The CDR3 has 11 residues. This chain's CDR3 is CASRYSTEAFF. The DNA for the CDR3 is TGTGCCAGCAGGTACAGCACTGAAGCTTTCTTT.

This clonotype was picked up many times. The rearrangement joins TRBV24-1 to TRBJ2-2; tentative D call: TRBD1 (5 bases). Looked up from germline, CDR1 is KGHDR and CDR2 is SFDVKD. V lost 6 bases to trimming and J lost 5 bases, with 9 bases between them. The CDR3 sequence is 13 residues long. As DNA, the CDR3 is TGTGCCACCAGTCTTGACAGAACCGGGGAGCTGTTTTTT. It translates to CATSLDRTGELFF.

With respect to this clonotype: Likely a read error: the CDR3 ends without its conserved phenylalanine or tryptophan. The rearrangement uses TRBV29-1 and TRBJ1-1, with D maybe TRBD1 (5 bases). V was clipped by 4 bases and J by 2 bases, with 14 bases between them. The germline gives CDR1 SQVTM, CDR2 ANQGSEA. The CDR3 length is 14 residues. CDR3 loop: CSVARPGTNTEAFL. CDR3 nucleotide sequence: TGCAGCGTTGCGAGGCCAGGGACTAACACTGAAGCTTTCTTG.

The chain links TRBV4-3 to TRBJ1-1; D unresolved. This CDR3 is built from 15 residues. With 0 bases removed from V and 1 base from J, the gap between germline ends came to 9 bases. Per germline, CDR1 LGHNA and CDR2 YSLEER. CDR3 nucleotide sequence: TGCGCCAGCAGCCAAGACGGGGTGGGGAACACTGAAGCTTTCTTT. It yields the protein CASSQDGVGNTEAFF.

In its sample, this clonotype was seen many times. DNA for the CDR3: TGTGCCATCAGGGTGTCAGACACCGGGGAGCTGTTTTTT. Protein sequence: CAIRVSDTGELFF. V is TRBV10-3 and J is TRBJ2-2; D is unresolved. V lost 6 bases and J 3 bases, leaving 8 bases between the germline ends. The CDR3 has 13 amino acids. Germline V CDR1 and CDR2: ENHRY, SYGVKD.